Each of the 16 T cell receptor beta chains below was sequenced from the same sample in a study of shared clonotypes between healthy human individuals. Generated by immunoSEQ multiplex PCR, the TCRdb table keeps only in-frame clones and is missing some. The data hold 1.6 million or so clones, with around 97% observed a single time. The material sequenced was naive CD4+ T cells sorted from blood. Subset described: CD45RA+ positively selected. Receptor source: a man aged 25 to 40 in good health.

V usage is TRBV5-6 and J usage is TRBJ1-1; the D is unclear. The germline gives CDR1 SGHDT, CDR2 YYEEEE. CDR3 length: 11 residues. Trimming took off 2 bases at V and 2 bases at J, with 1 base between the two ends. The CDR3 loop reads CASSFNTEAFF. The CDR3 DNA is TGTGCCAGCAGCTTCAACACTGAAGCTTTCTTT.

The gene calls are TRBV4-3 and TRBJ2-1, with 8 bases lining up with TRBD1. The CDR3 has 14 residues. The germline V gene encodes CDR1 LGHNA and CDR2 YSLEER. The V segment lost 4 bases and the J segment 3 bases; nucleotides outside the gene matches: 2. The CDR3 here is CASSRTGLYNEQFF. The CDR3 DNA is TGCGCCAGCAGCCGGACAGGGCTCTACAATGAGCAGTTCTTC.

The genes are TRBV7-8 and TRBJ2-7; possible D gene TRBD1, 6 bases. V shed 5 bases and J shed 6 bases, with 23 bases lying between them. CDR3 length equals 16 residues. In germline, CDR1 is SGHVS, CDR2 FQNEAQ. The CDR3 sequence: CASSPRLDRWLVEQYF. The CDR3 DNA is TGTGCCAGCAGCCCACGACTTGACAGGTGGTTGGTCGAGCAGTACTTC. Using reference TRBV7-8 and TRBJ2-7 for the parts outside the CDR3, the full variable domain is GAGVSQSPRYKVAKRGQDVALRCDPISGHVSLFWYQQALGQGPEFLTYFQNEAQLDKSGLPSDRFFAERPEGSVSTLKIQRTQQEDSAVYLCASSPRLDRWLVEQYFGPGTRLTVT.

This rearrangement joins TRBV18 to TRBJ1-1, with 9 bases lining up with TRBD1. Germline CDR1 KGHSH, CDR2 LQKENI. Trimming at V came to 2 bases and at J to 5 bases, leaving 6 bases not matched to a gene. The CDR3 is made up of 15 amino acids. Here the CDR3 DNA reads TGTGCCAGCTCACCATTAACAGGGGGCATAACTGAAGCTTTCTTT. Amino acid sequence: CASSPLTGGITEAFF.

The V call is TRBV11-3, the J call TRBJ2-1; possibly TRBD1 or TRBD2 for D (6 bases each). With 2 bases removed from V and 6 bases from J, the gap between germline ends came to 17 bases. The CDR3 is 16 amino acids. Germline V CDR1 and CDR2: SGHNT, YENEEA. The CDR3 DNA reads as TGTGCCAGCAGCTTATCGGGGGCCCTCTCTCCCAATGAGCAGTTCTTC. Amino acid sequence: CASSLSGALSPNEQFF.

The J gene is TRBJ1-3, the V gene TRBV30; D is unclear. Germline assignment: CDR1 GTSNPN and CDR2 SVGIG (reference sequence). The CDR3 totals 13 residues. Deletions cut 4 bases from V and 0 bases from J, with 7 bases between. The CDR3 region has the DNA TGTGCCTGGACTACCTTCTCTGGAAACACCATATATTTT. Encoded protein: CAWTTFSGNTIYF.

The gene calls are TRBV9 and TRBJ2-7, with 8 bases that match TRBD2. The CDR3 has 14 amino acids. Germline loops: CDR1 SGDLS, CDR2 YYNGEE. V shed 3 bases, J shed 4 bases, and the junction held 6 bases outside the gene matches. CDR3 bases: TGTGCCAGCAGCGCGGGGGGGCCCCAGTACGAGCAGTACTTC. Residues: CASSAGGPQYEQYF.

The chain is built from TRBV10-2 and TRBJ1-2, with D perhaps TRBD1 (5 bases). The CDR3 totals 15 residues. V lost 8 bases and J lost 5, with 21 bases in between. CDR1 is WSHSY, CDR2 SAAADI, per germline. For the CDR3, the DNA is TGCGCCAGCCAGGTAGTGTCGAGACAGCCTTATGGCTACACCTTC. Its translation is CASQVVSRQPYGYTF.

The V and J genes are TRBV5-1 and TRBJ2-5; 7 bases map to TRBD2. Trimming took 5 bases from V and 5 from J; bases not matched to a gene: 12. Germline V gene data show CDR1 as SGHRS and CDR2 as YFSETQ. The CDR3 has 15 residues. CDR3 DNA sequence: TGCGCCAGCAGGTTCTATGGGGGGGAATCCGAGACCCAGTACTTC. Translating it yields CASRFYGGESETQYF.

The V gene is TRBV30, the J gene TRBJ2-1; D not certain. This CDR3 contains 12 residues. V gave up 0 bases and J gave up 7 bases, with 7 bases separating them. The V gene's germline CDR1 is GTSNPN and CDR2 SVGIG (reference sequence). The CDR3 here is CAWSVRGNEQFF. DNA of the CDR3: TGTGCCTGGAGTGTTCGTGGAAATGAGCAGTTCTTC. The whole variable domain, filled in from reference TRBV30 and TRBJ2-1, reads SQTIHQWPATLVQPVGSPLSLECTVEGTSNPNLYWYRQAAGRGLQLLFYSVGIGQISSEVPQNLSASRPQDRQFILSSKKLLLSDSGFYLCAWSVRGNEQFFGPGTRLTVL.

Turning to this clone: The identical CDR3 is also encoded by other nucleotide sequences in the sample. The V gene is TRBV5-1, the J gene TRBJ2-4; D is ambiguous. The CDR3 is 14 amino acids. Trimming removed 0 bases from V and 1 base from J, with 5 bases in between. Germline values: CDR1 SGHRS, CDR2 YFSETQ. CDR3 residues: CASSLVGAKNIQYF. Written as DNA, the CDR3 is TGCGCCAGCAGCTTGGTTGGGGCCAAAAACATTCAGTACTTC.

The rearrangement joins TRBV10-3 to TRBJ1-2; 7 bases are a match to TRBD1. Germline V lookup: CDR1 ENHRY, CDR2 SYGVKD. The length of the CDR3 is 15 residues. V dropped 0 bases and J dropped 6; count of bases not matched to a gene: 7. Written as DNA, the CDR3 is TGTGCCATCAGTGAGTCGCTGGGACAGATGGATGGCTACACCTTC. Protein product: CAISESLGQMDGYTF.

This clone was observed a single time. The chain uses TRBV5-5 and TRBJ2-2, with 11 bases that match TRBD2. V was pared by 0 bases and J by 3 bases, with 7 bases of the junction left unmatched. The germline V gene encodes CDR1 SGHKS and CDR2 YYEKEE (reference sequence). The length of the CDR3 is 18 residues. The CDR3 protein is CASSLGFLAGGYTGELFF. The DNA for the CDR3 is TGTGCCAGCAGCTTGGGTTTCCTAGCGGGAGGATACACCGGGGAGCTGTTTTTT.

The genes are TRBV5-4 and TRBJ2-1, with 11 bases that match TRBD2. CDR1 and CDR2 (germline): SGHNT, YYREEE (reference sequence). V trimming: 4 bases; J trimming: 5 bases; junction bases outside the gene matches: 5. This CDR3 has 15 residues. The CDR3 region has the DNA TGTGCCAGCAGCCCGGGGACTAGCGGACACAATGAGCAGTTCTTC. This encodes CASSPGTSGHNEQFF.

The CDR3 region is CAIGQGALNTEAFF. The DNA of the CDR3 is TGTGCCATTGGACAGGGGGCTTTGAACACTGAAGCTTTCTTT. The rearrangement links TRBV2 to TRBJ1-1, with TRBD1 identical over 11 bases. Germline V lookup: CDR1 SNHLY, CDR2 FYNNEI. V lost 10 bases to trimming and J lost 0 bases; unmatched junction nucleotides: 4. The CDR3 loop spans 14 amino acids.

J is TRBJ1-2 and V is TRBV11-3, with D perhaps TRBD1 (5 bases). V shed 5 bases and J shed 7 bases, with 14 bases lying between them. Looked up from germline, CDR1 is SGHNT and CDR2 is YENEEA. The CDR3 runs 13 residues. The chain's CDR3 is CASSHSGYAGYTF. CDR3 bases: TGTGCCAGCAGCCACTCAGGGTACGCTGGCTACACCTTC.